The 30 T cell receptor beta chains presented below share a single source sample, sequenced in a study of siplizumab effects on memory and regulatory T cells. TCRdb's table, derived via immunoSEQ multiplex PCR, lists solely in-frame clones and lacks some. Among 100,000 or so clones, 80% to 95% were seen once, and the ten largest hold more than 10%. The sequencing sample was made of non-Treg CD4+ T cells sorted from blood. The origin of the receptors is a human donor in good health.

V and J are TRBV6-6 and TRBJ2-5; 14 nucleotides align to TRBD2. The CDR3 sequence is 15 residues long. V gave up 6 bases and J gave up 5 bases; unmatched junction bases: 5. CDR1 is MNHNY, CDR2 SVGAGI, per germline (reference sequence). The CDR3 loop is CASSPGTSGGETQYF. The CDR3 region has the DNA TGTGCCAGCAGCCCTGGGACTAGCGGGGGTGAGACCCAGTACTTC.

The V call is TRBV5-4, the J call TRBJ1-1; TRBD1 matches 7 bases. The CDR3 is made up of 13 amino acids. The germline V gene has CDR1 SGHNT and CDR2 YYREEE (reference sequence). Losses at the gene ends were 3 bases for V and 1 base for J; bases not matched to a gene: 0. In nucleotides, the CDR3 is TGTGCCAGCAGCTGGGACAGGAACACTGAAGCTTTCTTT. It encodes CASSWDRNTEAFF.

The V gene is TRBV2, the J gene TRBJ2-2, with 7 bases matching TRBD1. With 7 bases clipped from V and 1 base from J, the junction kept 6 bases outside the gene matches. Germline V gives CDR1 SNHLY, CDR2 FYNNEI. CDR3 size: 15 residues. CDR3 sequence: CASNIRTGNTGELFF. The CDR3 nucleotides read TGTGCCAGCAATATCCGGACAGGGAACACCGGGGAGCTGTTTTTT.

This rearrangement joins TRBV7-2 to TRBJ1-1, with 7 bases identical to TRBD1. The CDR3 contains 15 residues. Germline V gene lookup returns CDR1 SGHTA and CDR2 FQGNSA. J lost 4 bases, V lost 5 bases, and 10 bases had no gene match. The CDR3 DNA reads as TGTGCCAGCAGCAAAGATAGGGGGCGTCGCACTGAAGCTTTCTTT. Its translation: CASSKDRGRRTEAFF.

This chain joins TRBV5-1 and TRBJ2-3; 9 bases map to TRBD1. The CDR3 consists of 16 residues. The J segment lost 5 bases and the V segment lost 3 bases, leaving 10 bases of the junction unmatched. CDR1 is SGHRS, CDR2 YFSETQ, per germline. Here the CDR3 reads CASSYTTGGLGDTQYF. The DNA for the CDR3 is TGCGCCAGCAGCTACACGACAGGGGGGTTAGGAGATACGCAGTATTTT.

The chain recombines TRBV6-1 with TRBJ1-2; D remains unclear. With 0 bases removed from V and 4 bases from J, the gap between germline ends came to 12 bases. CDR1 MNHNS and CDR2 SASEGT come from the germline V gene. CDR3 length equals 15 residues. CDR3 region: CASSEALGRTYGYTF. The CDR3 DNA follows: TGTGCCAGCAGTGAAGCGCTGGGCAGGACCTATGGCTACACCTTC.

The chain uses TRBV7-2 and TRBJ2-7; D unclear. Deletions cut 3 bases from V and 4 bases from J, with 13 bases between. CDR1 and CDR2 from the germline V gene are SGHTA and FQGNSA. CDR3 length equals 14 residues. CDR3 sequence reads: CASSFSPRQYEQYF. DNA for the CDR3: TGTGCCAGCAGCTTTTCCCCCCGCCAGTACGAGCAGTACTTC.

The chain combines TRBV7-2 with TRBJ1-1; the match to TRBD1 covers 7 bases. This CDR3 has 16 amino acids. V was clipped by 5 bases and J by 0 bases; unmatched bases: 9. Germline CDR1 is SGHTA and CDR2 is FQGNSA. CDR3 protein: CASSLTGQTLNTEAFF. The CDR3 DNA is TGTGCCAGCAGCCTAACGGGACAGACCCTGAACACTGAAGCTTTCTTT.

The V call is TRBV28, the J call TRBJ2-3; 7 positions match TRBD2. J lost 11 bases, V lost 5 bases, and 7 bases had no gene match. The CDR3 loop spans 12 amino acids. Germline V gene lookup returns CDR1 MDHEN and CDR2 SYDVKM. In DNA, the CDR3 is TGTGCCAGCAGTCCCCCATGGGGGGGGCAGTATTTT. Translation gives CASSPPWGGQYF.

The gene calls are TRBV4-1 and TRBJ2-3, with a tentative D call TRBD1 (6 bases). The CDR3 covers 15 residues. Germline V gene lookup returns CDR1 MGHRA and CDR2 YSYEKL. V was shortened by 5 bases and J by 2 bases, with 14 bases between the two germline ends. The CDR3 here is CASSDRTEATDTQYF. CDR3 sequence (DNA): TGCGCCAGCAGCGATCGGACAGAAGCCACAGATACGCAGTATTTT.

CDR3 amino acids: CASSPTGLANNEQFF. DNA for the CDR3: TGTGCCAGCAGCCCGACGGGACTGGCGAACAATGAGCAGTTCTTC. The rearrangement links TRBV11-3 to TRBJ2-1; the D gene is possibly TRBD2 (6 bases). V was shortened by 5 bases and J by 5 bases, with 16 bases between the two germline ends. Germline V CDR1 and CDR2: SGHNT, YENEEA. The CDR3 is made up of 15 amino acids.

The CDR3 spells CASSLQVGSYNEQFF. The CDR3 nucleotides read TGTGCCAGCAGCTTACAGGTAGGCTCCTACAATGAGCAGTTCTTC. V and J are TRBV5-6 and TRBJ2-1; perhaps TRBD1 as D (5 bases). Germline lookup yields CDR1 SGHDT and CDR2 YYEEEE. The length of the CDR3 is 15 residues. V was pared by 2 bases and J by 0 bases, with 9 bases between.

This clone was found a few times. Other DNA sequences in this specimen translate into the identical CDR3. This rearrangement joins TRBV7-8 to TRBJ2-7; D tentatively fits TRBD1 or TRBD2 (6 bases each). The V end was cut by 1 base, the J end by 2 bases, with 12 bases between. CDR1 is SGHVS and CDR2 is FQNEAQ in the germline V gene. The CDR3 runs 15 residues. The chain's CDR3 is CASSLEGGPTYEQYF. CDR3 coding DNA: TGTGCCAGCAGCTTAGAAGGGGGGCCTACCTACGAGCAGTACTTC.

The chain links TRBV20-1 to TRBJ2-5; D unclear. This CDR3 is 10 amino acids long. Germline assignment: CDR1 DFQATT and CDR2 SNEGSKA (reference sequence). Between the trimmed V and J ends, which lost 5 bases and 4 bases, there was a span of 5 bases. CDR3 residues: CSASLETQYF. The CDR3 DNA reads as TGCAGTGCTTCCCTAGAGACCCAGTACTTC.

V and J are TRBV29-1 and TRBJ1-2; 8 nucleotides agree with TRBD1. Trimming took 5 bases from V and 8 from J; bases not matched to a gene: 13. Per the germline V gene, CDR1 is SQVTM and CDR2 is ANQGSEA. There are 14 residues in the CDR3. The CDR3 protein is CSVKKTGEWQGYTF. CDR3 in DNA: TGCAGCGTTAAGAAGACAGGGGAGTGGCAAGGCTACACCTTC.

V gene TRBV6-5 combines with J gene TRBJ1-3; 7 nucleotides align to TRBD1. CDR1 and CDR2 from the germline V gene are MNHEY and SVGAGI. The CDR3 runs 14 residues. Trimming removed 10 bases from V and 4 bases from J; junction bases left unmatched: 10. CDR3 sequence: CATARGQTGNTIYF. The CDR3 DNA reads TGTGCCACAGCGAGGGGGCAGACAGGAAACACCATATATTTT.

The chain has TRBV30 and TRBJ1-3; the D gene is possibly TRBD1 (5 bases). The CDR3 is 11 residues long. Trimming pared 3 bases from V and 14 bases from J, leaving 14 bases between. Germline CDR1 is GTSNPN and CDR2 is SVGIG (reference sequence). CDR3 in amino acids: CAWRETASLYF. The CDR3 region has the DNA TGTGCCTGGAGAGAGACAGCTTCTTTATATTTT. Together with reference TRBV30 and TRBJ1-3, the CDR3 gives the full variable domain: SQTIHQWPATLVQPVGSPLSLECTVEGTSNPNLYWYRQAAGRGLQLLFYSVGIGQISSEVPQNLSASRPQDRQFILSSKKLLLSDSGFYLCAWRETASLYFGEGSWLTVV.

V and J are TRBV12-5 and TRBJ2-6; D not certain. The germline CDR1 and CDR2 sequences are LGHNT and FRNRAP. Trimming cost V 3 bases and J 0 bases, with 9 bases left between them. The CDR3 length is 16 residues. The CDR3 sequence: CASGLAAYSGANVLTF. Written as DNA, the CDR3 is TGTGCTAGTGGTTTAGCAGCCTACTCTGGGGCCAACGTCCTGACTTTC.

The chain uses TRBV19 and TRBJ2-3, with a possible D match to TRBD1 (5 bases). V lost 3 bases to trimming and J lost 2 bases, with 9 bases between them. Per the germline V gene, CDR1 is LNHDA and CDR2 is SQIVND (reference sequence). The CDR3 totals 14 residues. CDR3 protein: CASSISGHTDTQYF. DNA for the CDR3: TGTGCCAGTAGTATTTCAGGGCACACAGATACGCAGTATTTT.

The chain employs TRBV6-1 and TRBJ1-4; tentative D call: TRBD1 (5 bases). Germline-derived CDR1 and CDR2 are MNHNS and SASEGT. V was clipped by 4 bases and J by 10 bases, with 13 bases between them. This CDR3 spans 13 amino acids. The CDR3 sequence is CASSAGVGGKLFF. The CDR3 nucleotides read TGTGCCAGCAGTGCTGGGGTTGGGGGAAAACTGTTTTTT.

This chain uses TRBV7-2 with TRBJ2-2; 15 positions match TRBD2. Germline trimming cut 7 bases from V and 5 bases from J; bases unmatched to any gene: 5. The CDR3 spans 16 residues. CDR1 and CDR2 from the germline V gene are SGHTA and FQGNSA. In nucleotides, the CDR3 is TGTGCCAGCACCGCCGGACTAGCGGGAGGGACCGGGGAGCTGTTTTTT. Its translation: CASTAGLAGGTGELFF. The complete variable domain, with remaining parts taken from reference TRBV7-2 and TRBJ2-2, reads GAGVSQSPSNKVTEKGKDVELRCDPISGHTALYWYRQSLGQGLEFLIYFQGNSAPDKSGLPSDRFSAERTGGSVSTLTIQRTQQEDSAVYLCASTAGLAGGTGELFFGEGSRLTVL.

The chain employs TRBV19 and TRBJ2-3, with 10 bases identical to TRBD2. This CDR3 contains 18 residues. V lost 5 bases to trimming and J lost 2 bases; unmatched junction nucleotides: 13. CDR1 is LNHDA and CDR2 is SQIVND in the germline V gene (reference sequence). The CDR3 loop is CASSPRQREGLPTDTQYF. The CDR3 DNA is TGTGCCAGTAGTCCGCGCCAGCGGGAGGGCCTCCCCACAGATACGCAGTATTTT.

In nucleotides, the CDR3 is TGTGCCAGTAGTATCAGCACAGGGCCCTCCATCCCGACTTTC. As protein: CASSISTGPSIPTF. The chain carries TRBV19 and TRBJ2-6, with D possibly matching TRBD1 (6 bases). With 3 bases removed from V and 18 bases from J, the gap between germline ends came to 21 bases. This CDR3 spans 14 amino acids. Germline assignment: CDR1 LNHDA and CDR2 SQIVND (reference sequence).

This chain connects TRBV19 to TRBJ2-7, with 9 bases matching TRBD1. The germline V gene encodes CDR1 LNHDA and CDR2 SQIVND (reference sequence). V was pared by 6 bases and J by 2 bases, with 8 bases of the junction left unmatched. The CDR3 has 15 residues. In nucleotides, the CDR3 is TGTGCCAGTAGGATTGGACAGGGGAATGCCTACGAGCAGTACTTC. Its translation is CASRIGQGNAYEQYF.

The rearrangement uses TRBV6-6 and TRBJ1-1, with TRBD1 identical over 9 bases. The germline gives CDR1 MNHNY, CDR2 SVGAGI (reference sequence). Trimming took 6 bases from V and 7 from J; bases not matched to a gene: 15. This CDR3 is built from 16 residues. The CDR3 protein is CASRTTGTGSVIEAFF. Written as DNA, the CDR3 is TGTGCCAGCAGGACCACCGGGACAGGGTCGGTTATTGAAGCTTTCTTT.

The rearrangement links TRBV11-3 to TRBJ1-3; D not resolved. The CDR3 contains 16 residues. Germline CDR1 is SGHNT and CDR2 is YENEEA. The ends were cut back, 0 bases at V and 2 bases at J, with 11 bases in the middle. CDR3 nucleotides: TGTGCCAGCAGCTTAGATGTCGCCGCAACTGGAAACACCATATATTTT. Residues: CASSLDVAATGNTIYF. The complete variable domain, with remaining parts taken from reference TRBV11-3 and TRBJ1-3, reads EAGVVQSPRYKIIEKKQPVAFWCNPISGHNTLYWYLQNLGQGPELLIRYENEEAVDDSQLPKDRFSAERLKGVDSTLKIQPAELGDSAVYLCASSLDVAATGNTIYFGEGSWLTVV.

J is TRBJ2-3 and V is TRBV10-3; the D gene is possibly TRBD1 (8 bases). V lost 5 bases to trimming and J lost 3 bases, with 15 bases between them. The germline CDR1 and CDR2 sequences are ENHRY and SYGVKD. The CDR3 loop spans 15 amino acids. The CDR3 DNA sequence: TGTGCCATCAGTATTGGACAGGGAGGGACAGATACGCAGTATTTT. Protein product: CAISIGQGGTDTQYF.

The chain is built from TRBV6-5 and TRBJ2-7, with D possibly TRBD2 on 6 matching bases. CDR3 size: 16 residues. Trimming pared 4 bases from V and 6 bases from J, leaving 22 bases between. The V gene's germline CDR1 is MNHEY and CDR2 SVGAGI. CDR3 sequence: CASSSGGSGKIREQYF. CDR3 nucleotide sequence: TGTGCCAGCAGTTCCGGTGGTAGCGGAAAGATACGCGAGCAGTACTTC.

This clone was detected once. This chain links TRBV18 with TRBJ2-1; D gene uncertain. There are 15 residues in the CDR3. Germline assignment: CDR1 KGHSH and CDR2 LQKENI. V lost 0 bases and J 1 base, leaving 7 bases between the germline ends. CDR3 nucleotide sequence: TGTGCCAGCTCACCACCGGGCCCTTCCTACAATGAGCAGTTCTTC. Amino acids: CASSPPGPSYNEQFF.

The chain combines TRBV19 with TRBJ1-2; TRBD1 might be the D (6 bases). The germline V and J ends were trimmed by 10 bases and 8 bases, with 29 bases remaining between them. This CDR3 has 16 residues. The germline V gene has CDR1 LNHDA and CDR2 SQIVND (reference sequence). In DNA form, the CDR3 reads TGTGCCACCTCCATTTGGGGGGGCGCAACTCGAACCGGCTACACCTTC. This encodes CATSIWGGATRTGYTF.